This T cell receptor beta chain was retrieved from a study of long-term antiretroviral therapy in people with HIV. Study observations and caveats: HIV repertoire CDR3 lengths ranged less widely than those of controls.

Of note for this clone: Its antigen is currently unknown.

The ends lost 6 bases at V and 11 bases at J; junction bases unmatched: 6. Germline assignment: CDR1 MDHEN and CDR2 SYDVKM. This CDR3 region has 12 residues. Run at survey level, the immunoSEQ assay was version v3.0. The table came from immunoSEQ multiplex PCR; TCRdb's copy has only in-frame clones and leaves some out. The data contain roughly 38,000 clones, roughly 78% of them singletons. This clonotype was sampled from a young man with HIV. The chain uses TRBV28 and TRBJ1-4; 7 bases fit TRBD1. Here the sequenced sample was unsorted PBMCs, taken 3.4 years after starting antiretroviral therapy. CDR3 coding DNA: TGTGCCAGCAGCCCTCCCAGGGGGAAACTGTTTTTT. Protein product: CASSPPRGKLFF.